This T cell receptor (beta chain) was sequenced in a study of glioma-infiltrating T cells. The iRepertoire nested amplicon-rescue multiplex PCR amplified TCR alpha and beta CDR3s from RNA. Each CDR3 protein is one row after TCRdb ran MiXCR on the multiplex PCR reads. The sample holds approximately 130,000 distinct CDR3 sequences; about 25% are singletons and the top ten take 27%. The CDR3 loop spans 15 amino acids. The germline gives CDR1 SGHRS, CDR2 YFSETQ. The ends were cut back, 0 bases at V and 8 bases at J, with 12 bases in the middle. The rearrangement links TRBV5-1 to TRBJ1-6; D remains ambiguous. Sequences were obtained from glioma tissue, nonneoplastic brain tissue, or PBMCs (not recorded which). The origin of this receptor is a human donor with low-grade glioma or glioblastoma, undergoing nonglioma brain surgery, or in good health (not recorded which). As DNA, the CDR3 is TGCGCCAGCAGCTTGGGTACCCAAACCTATTCACCCCTCCACTTT. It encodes CASSLGTQTYSPLHF.